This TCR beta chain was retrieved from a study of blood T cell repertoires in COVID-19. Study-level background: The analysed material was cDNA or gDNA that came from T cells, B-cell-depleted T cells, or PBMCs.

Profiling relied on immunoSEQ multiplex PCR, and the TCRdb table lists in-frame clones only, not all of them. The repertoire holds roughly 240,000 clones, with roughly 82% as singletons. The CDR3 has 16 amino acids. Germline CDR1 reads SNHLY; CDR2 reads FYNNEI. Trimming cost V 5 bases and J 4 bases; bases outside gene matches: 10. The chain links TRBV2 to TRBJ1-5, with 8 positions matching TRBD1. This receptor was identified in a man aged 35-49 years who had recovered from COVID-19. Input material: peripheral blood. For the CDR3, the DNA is TGTGCCAGCAGTTATGACAGGGGAGGCGGGAATCAGCCCCAGCATTTT. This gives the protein CASSYDRGGGNQPQHF.